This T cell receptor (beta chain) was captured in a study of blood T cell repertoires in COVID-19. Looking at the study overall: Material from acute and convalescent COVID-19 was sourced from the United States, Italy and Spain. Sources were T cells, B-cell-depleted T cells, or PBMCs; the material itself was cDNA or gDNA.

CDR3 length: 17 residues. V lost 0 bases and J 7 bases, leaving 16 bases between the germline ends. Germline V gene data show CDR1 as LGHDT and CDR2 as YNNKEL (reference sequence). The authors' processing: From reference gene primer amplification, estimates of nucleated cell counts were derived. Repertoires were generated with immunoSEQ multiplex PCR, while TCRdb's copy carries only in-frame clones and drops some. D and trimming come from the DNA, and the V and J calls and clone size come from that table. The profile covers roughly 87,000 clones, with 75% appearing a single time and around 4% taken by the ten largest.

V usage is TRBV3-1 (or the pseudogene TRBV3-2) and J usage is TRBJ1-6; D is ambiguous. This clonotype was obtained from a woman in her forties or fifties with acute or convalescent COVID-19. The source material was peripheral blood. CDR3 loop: CASSQDWPGSGNSPLHF. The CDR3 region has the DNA TGTGCCAGCAGCCAAGACTGGCCGGGATCGGGGAATTCACCCCTCCACTTT.